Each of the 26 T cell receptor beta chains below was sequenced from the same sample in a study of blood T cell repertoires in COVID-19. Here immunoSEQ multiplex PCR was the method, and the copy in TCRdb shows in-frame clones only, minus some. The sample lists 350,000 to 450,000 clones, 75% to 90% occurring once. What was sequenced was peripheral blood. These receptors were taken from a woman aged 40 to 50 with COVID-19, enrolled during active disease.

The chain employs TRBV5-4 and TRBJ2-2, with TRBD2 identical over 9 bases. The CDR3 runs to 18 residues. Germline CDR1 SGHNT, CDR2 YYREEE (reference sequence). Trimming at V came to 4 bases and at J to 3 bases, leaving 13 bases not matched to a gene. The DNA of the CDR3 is TGTGCCAGCAGCCCGGGGGGTAGCGGGAGAGGGGACACCGGGGAGCTGTTTTTT. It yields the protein CASSPGGSGRGDTGELFF.

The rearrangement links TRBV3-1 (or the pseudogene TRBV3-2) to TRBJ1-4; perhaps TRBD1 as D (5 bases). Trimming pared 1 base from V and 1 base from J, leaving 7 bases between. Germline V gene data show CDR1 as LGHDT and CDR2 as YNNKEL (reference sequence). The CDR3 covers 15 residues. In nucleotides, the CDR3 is TGTGCCAGCAGCCAAGCGGGGGGAACTAATGAAAAACTGTTTTTT. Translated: CASSQAGGTNEKLFF.

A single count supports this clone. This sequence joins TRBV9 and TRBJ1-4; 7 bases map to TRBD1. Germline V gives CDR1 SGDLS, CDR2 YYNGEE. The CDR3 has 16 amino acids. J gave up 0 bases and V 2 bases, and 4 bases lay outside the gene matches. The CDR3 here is CASSVRQGSTNEKLFF. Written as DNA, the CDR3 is TGTGCCAGCAGCGTTCGACAGGGATCAACTAATGAAAAACTGTTTTTT.

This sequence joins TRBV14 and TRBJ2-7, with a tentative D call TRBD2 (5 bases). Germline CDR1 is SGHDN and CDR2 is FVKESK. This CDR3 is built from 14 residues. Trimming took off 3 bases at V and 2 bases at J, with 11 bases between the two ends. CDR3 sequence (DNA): TGTGCCAGCAGCCAGTGGGAGCCCCCCTACGAGCAGTACTTC. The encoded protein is CASSQWEPPYEQYF.

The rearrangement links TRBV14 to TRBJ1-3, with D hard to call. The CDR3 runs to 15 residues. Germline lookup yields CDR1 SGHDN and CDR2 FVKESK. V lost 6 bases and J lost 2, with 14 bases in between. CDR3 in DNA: TGTGCCAGCAGACGGGGTGGGGTCACTGGAAACACCATATATTTT. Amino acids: CASRRGGVTGNTIYF.

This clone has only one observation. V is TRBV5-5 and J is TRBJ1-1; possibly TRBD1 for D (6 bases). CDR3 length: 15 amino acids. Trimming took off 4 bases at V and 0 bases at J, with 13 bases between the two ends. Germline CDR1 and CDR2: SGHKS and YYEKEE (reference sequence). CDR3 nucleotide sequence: TGTGCCAGCAGCCCGATCACAGGGATGAACACTGAAGCTTTCTTT. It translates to CASSPITGMNTEAFF.

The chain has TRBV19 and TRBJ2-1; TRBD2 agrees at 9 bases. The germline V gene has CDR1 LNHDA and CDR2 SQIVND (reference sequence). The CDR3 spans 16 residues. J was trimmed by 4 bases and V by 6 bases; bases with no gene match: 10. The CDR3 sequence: CASSISPGLAYNEQFF. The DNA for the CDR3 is TGTGCCAGTAGCATCTCCCCGGGACTAGCTTACAATGAGCAGTTCTTC.

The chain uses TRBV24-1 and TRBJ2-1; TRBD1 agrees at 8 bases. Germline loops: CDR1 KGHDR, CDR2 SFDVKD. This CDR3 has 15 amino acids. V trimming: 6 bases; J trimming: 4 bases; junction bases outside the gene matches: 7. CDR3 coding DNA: TGTGCCACCAGTCAGACAGGGGTTGAATACAATGAGCAGTTCTTC. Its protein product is CATSQTGVEYNEQFF.

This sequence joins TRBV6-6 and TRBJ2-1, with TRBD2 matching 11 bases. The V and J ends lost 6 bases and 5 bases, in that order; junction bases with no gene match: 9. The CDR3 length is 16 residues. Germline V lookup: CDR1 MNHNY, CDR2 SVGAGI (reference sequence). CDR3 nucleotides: TGTGCCAGCAGCCCGCCTAGCGGGAGGATCCACAATGAGCAGTTCTTC. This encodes CASSPPSGRIHNEQFF.

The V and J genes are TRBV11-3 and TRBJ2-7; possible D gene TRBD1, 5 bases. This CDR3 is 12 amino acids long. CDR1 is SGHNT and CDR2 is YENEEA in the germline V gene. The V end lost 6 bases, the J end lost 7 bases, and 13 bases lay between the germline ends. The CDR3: CASSFVAGEQYF. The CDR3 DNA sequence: TGTGCCAGCAGTTTTGTAGCAGGGGAGCAGTACTTC.

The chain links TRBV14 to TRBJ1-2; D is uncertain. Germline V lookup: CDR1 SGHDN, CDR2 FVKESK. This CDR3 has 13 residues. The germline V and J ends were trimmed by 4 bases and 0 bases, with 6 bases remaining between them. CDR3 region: CASSLLANYGYTF. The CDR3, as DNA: TGTGCCAGCAGCCTTTTAGCTAACTATGGCTACACCTTC.

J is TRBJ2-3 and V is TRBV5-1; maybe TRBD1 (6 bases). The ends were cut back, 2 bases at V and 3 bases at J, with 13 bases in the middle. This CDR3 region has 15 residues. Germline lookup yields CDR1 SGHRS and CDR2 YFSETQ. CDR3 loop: CASSLGYRETDTQYF. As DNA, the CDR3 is TGCGCCAGCAGCTTAGGGTACAGGGAGACAGATACGCAGTATTTT.

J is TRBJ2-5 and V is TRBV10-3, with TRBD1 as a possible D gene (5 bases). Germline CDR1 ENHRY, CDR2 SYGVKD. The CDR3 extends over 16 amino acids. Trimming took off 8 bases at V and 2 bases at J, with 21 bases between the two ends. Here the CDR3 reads CAISRSSRGSQETQYF. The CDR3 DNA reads TGTGCCATCTCGCGCTCTTCTAGGGGATCTCAAGAGACCCAGTACTTC.

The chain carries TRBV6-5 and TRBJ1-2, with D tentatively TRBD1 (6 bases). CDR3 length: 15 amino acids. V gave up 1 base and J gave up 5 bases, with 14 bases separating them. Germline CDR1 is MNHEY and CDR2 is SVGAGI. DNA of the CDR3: TGTGCCAGCAGTTACTTACTCAGGGGAGGGTATGGCTACACCTTC. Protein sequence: CASSYLLRGGYGYTF.

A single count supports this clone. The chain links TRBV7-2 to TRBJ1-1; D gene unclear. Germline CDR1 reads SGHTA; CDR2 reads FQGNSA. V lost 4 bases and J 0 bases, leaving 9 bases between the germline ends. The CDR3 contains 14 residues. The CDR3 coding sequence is TGTGCCAGCAGCTCCTATCGTATGAACACTGAAGCTTTCTTT. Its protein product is CASSSYRMNTEAFF.

CDR3 residues: CATSKVGLADNEQFF. The DNA of the CDR3 is TGTGCCACCAGCAAGGTAGGGCTAGCGGACAATGAGCAGTTCTTC. The J gene is TRBJ2-1, the V gene TRBV15, with TRBD2 matching over 7 bases. Germline V gene data show CDR1 as LNHNV and CDR2 as YYDKDF (reference sequence). This CDR3 is built from 15 residues. V gave up 4 bases and J gave up 5 bases; unmatched junction bases: 8.

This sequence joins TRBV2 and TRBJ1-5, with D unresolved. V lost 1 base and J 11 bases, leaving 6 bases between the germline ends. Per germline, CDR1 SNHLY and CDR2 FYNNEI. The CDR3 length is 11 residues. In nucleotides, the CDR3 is TGTGCCAGCAGTGAAGGGCTCACCCAGCATTTT. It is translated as CASSEGLTQHF.

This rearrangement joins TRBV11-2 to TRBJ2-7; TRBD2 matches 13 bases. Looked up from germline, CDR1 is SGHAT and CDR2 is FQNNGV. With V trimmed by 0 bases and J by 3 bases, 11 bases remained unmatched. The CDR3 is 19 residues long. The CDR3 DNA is TGTGCCAGCAGCTTAGACGGGACTAGCGGGACCAATTACATCTACGAGCAGTACTTC. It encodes CASSLDGTSGTNYIYEQYF.

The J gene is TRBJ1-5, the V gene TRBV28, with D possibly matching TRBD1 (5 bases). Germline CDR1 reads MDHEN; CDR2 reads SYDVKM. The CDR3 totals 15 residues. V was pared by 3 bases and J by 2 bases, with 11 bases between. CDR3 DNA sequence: TGTGCCAGCAGTTTGGTTAGGGGTGGCAATCAGCCCCAGCATTTT. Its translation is CASSLVRGGNQPQHF.

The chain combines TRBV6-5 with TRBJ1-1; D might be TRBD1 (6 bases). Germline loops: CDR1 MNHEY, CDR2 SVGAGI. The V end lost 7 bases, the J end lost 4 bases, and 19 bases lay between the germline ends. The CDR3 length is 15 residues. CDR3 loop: CASNLGGPIGTEAFF. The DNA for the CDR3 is TGTGCCAGCAATTTAGGGGGACCAATTGGCACTGAAGCTTTCTTT.

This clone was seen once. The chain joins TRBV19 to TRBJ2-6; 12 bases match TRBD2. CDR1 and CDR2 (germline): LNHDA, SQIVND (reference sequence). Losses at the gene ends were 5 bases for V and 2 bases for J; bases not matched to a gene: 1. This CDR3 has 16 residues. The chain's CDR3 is CASSSSGRAGANVLTF. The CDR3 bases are TGTGCCAGTAGTTCTAGCGGGAGGGCTGGGGCCAACGTCCTGACTTTC. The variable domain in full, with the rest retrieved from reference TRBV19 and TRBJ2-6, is DGGITQSPKYLFRKEGQNVTLSCEQNLNHDAMYWYRQDPGQGLRLIYYSQIVNDFQKGDIAEGYSVSREKKESFPLTVTSAQKNPTAFYLCASSSSGRAGANVLTFGAGSRLTVL.

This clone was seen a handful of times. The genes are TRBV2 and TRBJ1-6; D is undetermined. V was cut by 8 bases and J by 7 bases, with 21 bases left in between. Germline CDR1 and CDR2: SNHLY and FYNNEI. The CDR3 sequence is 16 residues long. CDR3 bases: TGTGCCAGCTTCCAAGAGGGAAGGGTGGGAAATTCACCCCTCCACTTT. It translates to CASFQEGRVGNSPLHF.

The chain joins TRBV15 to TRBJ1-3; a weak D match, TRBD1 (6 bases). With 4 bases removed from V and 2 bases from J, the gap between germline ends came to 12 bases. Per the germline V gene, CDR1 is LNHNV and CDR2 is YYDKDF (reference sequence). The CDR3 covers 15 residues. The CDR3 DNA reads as TGTGCCACCAGCAACCAGCCAGGGGCTGGAAACACCATATATTTT. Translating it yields CATSNQPGAGNTIYF.

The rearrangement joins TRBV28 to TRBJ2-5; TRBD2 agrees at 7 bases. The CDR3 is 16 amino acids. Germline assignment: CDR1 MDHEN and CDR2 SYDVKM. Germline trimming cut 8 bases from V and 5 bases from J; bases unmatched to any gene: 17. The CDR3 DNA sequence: TGTGCCAGCGGCTCCGCCAGCGGGGCGCAACGGGAGACCCAGTACTTC. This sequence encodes CASGSASGAQRETQYF.

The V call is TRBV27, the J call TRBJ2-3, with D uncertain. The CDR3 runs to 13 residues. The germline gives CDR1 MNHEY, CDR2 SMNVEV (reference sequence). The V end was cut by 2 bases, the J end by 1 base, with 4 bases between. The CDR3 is CASSLIGTDTQYF. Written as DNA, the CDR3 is TGTGCCAGCAGTTTAATAGGCACAGATACGCAGTATTTT.

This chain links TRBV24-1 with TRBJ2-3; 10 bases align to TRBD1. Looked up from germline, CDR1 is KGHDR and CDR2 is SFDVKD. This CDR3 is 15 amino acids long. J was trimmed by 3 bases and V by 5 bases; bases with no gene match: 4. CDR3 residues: CATSVRQGATDTQYF. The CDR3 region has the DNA TGTGCCACCAGTGTCCGACAGGGGGCAACAGATACGCAGTATTTT.